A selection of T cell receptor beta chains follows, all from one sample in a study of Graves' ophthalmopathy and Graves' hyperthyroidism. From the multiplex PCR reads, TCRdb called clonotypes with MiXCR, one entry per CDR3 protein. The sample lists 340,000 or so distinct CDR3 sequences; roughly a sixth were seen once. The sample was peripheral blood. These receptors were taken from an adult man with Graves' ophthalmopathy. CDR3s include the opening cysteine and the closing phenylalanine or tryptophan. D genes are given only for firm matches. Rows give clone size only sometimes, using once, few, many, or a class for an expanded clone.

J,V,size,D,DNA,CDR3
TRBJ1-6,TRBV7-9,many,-,TGTGCCAGCAGCTCACTCGTCACTTCACCCCTCCACTTT,CASSSLVTSPLHF
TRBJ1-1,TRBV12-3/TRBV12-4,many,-,TGTGCCAGCAGTTCGAGGTGGGAAACTGAAGCTTTCTTT,CASSSRWETEAFF
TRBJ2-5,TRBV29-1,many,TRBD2,TGCAGCGTAGGGACTAGCGGGAGGGCCGCAGAGACCCAGTACTTC,CSVGTSGRAAETQYF
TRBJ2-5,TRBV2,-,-,TGTGCCAGCAGAGATTGGGCCCTTGGAGAGACTCAGTACTTC,CASRDWALGETQYF
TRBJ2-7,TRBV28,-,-,TGTGCCAGCAGTTTTTTACAGGCTTACGACGAGCAGTACTTC,CASSFLQAYDEQYF
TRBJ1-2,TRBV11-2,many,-,TGTGCCAGCAGCTTTAGAGGTTTACGGATGTCTGGCTACACCTTC,CASSFRGLRMSGYTF
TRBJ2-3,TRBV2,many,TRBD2,TGTGCCAGCAGCGCGGGACTAGCGGGGGCCTTTGGAGATACGCAGTATTTT,CASSAGLAGAFGDTQYF
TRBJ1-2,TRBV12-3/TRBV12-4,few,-,TGTGCCAGCAGTTTGGTCATTTTGGGGATTAACTATGGCTACACCTTC,CASSLVILGINYGYTF
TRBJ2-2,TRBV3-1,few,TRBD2,TGTGCCAGCAGCCAAGAACCCGGGACTAGGGAGTATCAGAACACCGGGGAGCTGTTTTTT,CASSQEPGTREYQNTGELFF
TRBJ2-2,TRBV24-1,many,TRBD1,TGTGCCACCAGTCTTGGGGGACAGCCGAACACCGGGGAGCTGTTTTTT,CATSLGGQPNTGELFF
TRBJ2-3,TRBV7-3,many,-,TGTGCCAGCAGCCCAGACCGGCTCGGTGCAGATACGCAGTATTTT,CASSPDRLGADTQYF
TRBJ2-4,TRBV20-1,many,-,TGCAGTGCCCAACGGGGGCGATCGGAAAACATTCAGTACTTC,CSAQRGRSENIQYF
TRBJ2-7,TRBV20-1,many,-,TGCAGTGCTTGGGACAAGGAGTACGAGCAGTACTTC,CSAWDKEYEQYF
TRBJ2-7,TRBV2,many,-,TGTGCCAGCATACAGACAGGACGCTACGAGCAGTACTTC,CASIQTGRYEQYF